The 23 T cell receptor beta chains in this list originate from one sample, sequenced in a study of tumor-infiltrating lymphocytes in primary liver carcinoma. Production of TCR beta cDNA used 400 to 650 ng total RNA together with a constant-region primer. Employing slightly modified ARM-PCR, three nested multiplex PCR rounds were run, and these gave rise to the TCR beta libraries. Each of the first two PCR rounds ran approximately 10 cycles with TRBV1-TRBV30 forward and C-beta reverse primers. TCRdb re-called the multiplex PCR reads through MiXCR, storing one row per CDR3 protein. The profile covers tens of thousands of distinct CDR3 sequences, with about two thirds appearing a single time and around 50% taken by the ten largest. Co-extraction of RNA and DNA was performed on roughly 20-31 mg of unsorted bulk tissue. Sequencing was performed on liver tumor tissue from sampling region 2. Subset reported: tumor region T2, inferior pole. The receptors shown here come from a man in his forties with primary liver carcinoma and hepatitis B virus infection.

In regard to this clonotype: The junction shows a germline mismatch at one end, possibly a read error. The V and J genes are TRBV4-3 and TRBJ2-1, with TRBD2 matching 11 bases. The germline V gene encodes CDR1 LGHNA and CDR2 YSLEER. This CDR3 is 21 amino acids long. The CDR3 sequence is CASGQEFGGFIAGGPDHERFF. The CDR3 DNA sequence: TGCGCCAGCGGCCAGGAATTCGGGGGATTTATAGCGGGAGGGCCAGATCATGAGCGGTTCTTC.

This clonotype was observed once. The chain uses TRBV7-2 and TRBJ2-7; 10 nucleotides line up with TRBD2. V gave up 8 bases and J gave up 7 bases; unmatched junction bases: 14. The CDR3 is 15 amino acids. The germline CDR1 and CDR2 sequences are SGHTA and FQGNSA. The CDR3 is CTSGAYSGGTSEQYF. The CDR3 DNA sequence: TGTACCAGCGGCGCTTATAGCGGGGGGACAAGTGAGCAGTACTTC. Full variable domain (outside the CDR3, taken from reference TRBV7-2 and TRBJ2-7): GAGVSQSPSNKVTEKGKDVELRCDPISGHTALYWYRQSLGQGLEFLIYFQGNSAPDKSGLPSDRFSAERTGGSVSTLTIQRTQQEDSAVYLCTSGAYSGGTSEQYFGPGTRLTVT.

About this clonotype itself: Germline is not matched at one junction end, which may reflect a read error. Here the CDR3 DNA reads TGTGTCAGCAGACTTTTGGGACTAGCGGGCTACAATGAGCAGTCCTTC. It specifies CVSRLLGLAGYNEQSF. The V and J genes are TRBV6-2 or TRBV6-3 and TRBJ2-1; 12 positions agree with TRBD2. The CDR3 is made up of 16 amino acids. Germline CDR1 and CDR2: MNHEY and SVGEGT.

As regards this clonotype: Lacking the conserved final phenylalanine or tryptophan, this CDR3 likely reflects a read error. The chain has TRBV4-1 and TRBJ1-5; the D is unclear. The length of the CDR3 is 14 residues. Per germline, CDR1 MGHRA and CDR2 YSYEKL. V was pared by 1 base and J by 3 bases, with 7 bases between. CDR3 sequence: CASSQGTINQPQHL. CDR3 nucleotides: TGCGCCAGCAGCCAAGGTACGATCAATCAGCCCCAGCATTTA.

As to this clonotype: The junction does not match germline at one end; this may be a read error. The chain is built from TRBV4-1 and TRBJ2-6; possibly TRBD1 or TRBD2 for D (5 bases each). The CDR3 sequence is 13 residues long. In germline, CDR1 is MGHRA, CDR2 YSYEKL. CDR3: CASSQVGTNVLTF. The CDR3 DNA sequence: TGCGCCAGCAGCCAAGTTGGGACCAATGTCCTGACTTTC.

Points on this clonotype: A read error may be the cause here, since a much bigger clone is one base away. V is TRBV10-1 and J is TRBJ2-3, with D possibly being TRBD2 (7 bases). Germline lookup yields CDR1 WNHNN and CDR2 SYGVQD (reference sequence). The CDR3 is 14 amino acids. In nucleotides, the CDR3 is TGCGCCAGCAGTGAGGAGCGGGACACAAATACGCAGTATTTT. Amino acids: CASSEERDTNTQYF.

CDR3 sequence: CASDQFLAEPLYEQYF. CDR3 sequence (DNA): TGCGCCAGCGACCAATTCCTAGCGGAGCCACTTTACGAGCAGTACTTC. This chain links TRBV4-1 with TRBJ2-7; 7 bases fit TRBD2. Looked up from germline, CDR1 is MGHRA and CDR2 is YSYEKL. After removal of 8 bases from V and 4 bases from J, the junction contained 17 bases not matched to a gene. The CDR3 contains 16 residues.

A remark on this clonotype: At one end the junction does not follow the germline gene, possibly because of a read error. The CDR3 coding sequence is TGCGGCGTTGGTGCTTGTGGGAGCTACGAGCAGTACTTC. This translates into CGVGACGSYEQYF. The chain recombines TRBV29-1 with TRBJ2-7; a weak D match, TRBD2 (5 bases). CDR3 length: 13 amino acids. Germline CDR1 is SQVTM and CDR2 is ANQGSEA.

In the case of this clonotype: One end of the junction does not line up with germline, which may come from a read error. The chain recombines TRBV4-3 with TRBJ2-7; a weak D match, TRBD2 (6 bases). The CDR3 contains 15 residues. Germline V gene lookup returns CDR1 LGHNA and CDR2 YSLEER. This CDR3 is CISSQEYGSNYEQYF. CDR3 coding DNA: TGCATCAGCAGCCAAGAGTACGGGAGTAACTACGAGCAATACTTC.

As to this clonotype: The CDR3 ends on some other residue instead of the conserved phenylalanine or tryptophan, so this is likely a read error. V usage is TRBV11-2 and J usage is TRBJ2-7, with 8 bases aligning to TRBD1. Germline CDR1 SGHAT, CDR2 FQNNGV. CDR3 size: 15 residues. V dropped 6 bases and J dropped 5; count of bases not matched to a gene: 12. CDR3 in amino acids: CASSLRWTGKNEQYL. In DNA, the CDR3 is TGTGCCAGCAGTTTACGATGGACAGGGAAAAACGAGCAGTACTTA.

The chain employs TRBV29-1 and TRBJ2-5, with 7 bases matching TRBD1. The CDR3 has 15 amino acids. Germline values: CDR1 SQVTM, CDR2 ANQGSEA. With V trimmed by 1 base and J by 5 bases, 10 bases remained unmatched. The CDR3 loop is CSVEGPTGSIETQYF. CDR3 DNA: TGCAGCGTTGAAGGCCCGACAGGGTCCATTGAGACCCAGTACTTC.

The J gene is TRBJ2-7, the V gene TRBV29-1; no definite D call. V gave up 7 bases and J gave up 3 bases, with 22 bases separating them. The CDR3 contains 15 residues. Germline CDR1 is SQVTM and CDR2 is ANQGSEA. This chain's CDR3 is CSARTMGCVIYEQYF. The DNA of the CDR3 is TGCAGCGCTAGGACCATGGGGTGCGTAATCTACGAGCAGTACTTC.

The chain employs TRBV29-1 and TRBJ2-3; D gene uncertain. Trimming cost V 7 bases and J 6 bases, with 20 bases left between them. This CDR3 has 14 residues. Germline V CDR1 and CDR2: SQVTM, ANQGSEA. The CDR3 region is CSAVGLTFGDTQYF. The CDR3 DNA reads TGCAGCGCTGTAGGGTTAACCTTTGGGGATACGCAGTATTTT.

Note on this clonotype: The junction departs from germline at one end; a sequencing error may be responsible. Here the CDR3 DNA reads TGTCCCAGCAGTCCCATGACTAGCGTGGAATCCGAGCAGTACTTC. This encodes CPSSPMTSVESEQYF. The chain recombines TRBV28 with TRBJ2-7; 8 nucleotides align to TRBD2. CDR3 length: 15 amino acids. The germline V gene has CDR1 MDHEN and CDR2 SYDVKM. The full variable domain, in which reference TRBV28 and TRBJ2-7 provide the parts outside the CDR3, is DVKVTQSSRYLVKRTGEKVFLECVQDMDHENMFWYRQDPGLGLRLIYFSYDVKMKEKGDIPEGYSVSREKKERFSLILESASTNQTSMYLCPSSPMTSVESEQYFGPGTRLTVT.

Turning to this clonotype: It is likely a read error, because the conserved phenylalanine at the end of the CDR3 is missing. The limits of the CDR3 on the DNA are not certain, so only TCRdb's listed CDR3 is given. The V and J genes are TRBV10-3 and TRBJ2-5; the DNA was not used to check the table's D call, TRBD1. Ends included, the CDR3 has 14 residues. Germline V CDR1 and CDR2: ENHRY, SYGVKD. This CDR3 reads CAISPDRVQETQYL.

For this clonotype: An end of the junction does not agree with germline; a read error may underlie this. J is TRBJ1-6 and V is TRBV6-4, with D possibly matching TRBD1 (5 bases). There are 14 residues in the CDR3. Germline lookup yields CDR1 MRHNA and CDR2 SNTAGT. CDR3 sequence: CARGDSTYNSPLHF. The DNA for the CDR3 is TGTGCCAGGGGGGATTCTACCTATAATTCACCTCTCCACTTT.

Concerning this clonotype: This is likely a read error, given that the CDR3 carries no conserved phenylalanine or tryptophan at its end. The chain uses TRBV11-2 and TRBJ2-1; no clear D gene. The germline CDR1 and CDR2 sequences are SGHAT and FQNNGV. The CDR3 has 14 residues. The CDR3 region has the DNA TGTCCCAGCAGCTTATACCGGCTAGTTAGCGAGCAGTTCTGC. Its translation: CPSSLYRLVSEQFC.

Comments on this clonotype: With a much larger clone just one base away, this may be a read error. The V gene is TRBV6-2 or TRBV6-3, the J gene TRBJ2-7; 8 bases match TRBD2. Germline V lookup: CDR1 MNHEY, CDR2 SVGEGT. With 7 bases clipped from V and 3 bases from J, the junction kept 8 bases outside the gene matches. The CDR3 sequence is 14 residues long. CDR3: CASKRLREGYEQYF. The CDR3 nucleotides are TGTGCCAGCAAAAGACTACGGGAGGGCTACGAGCAGTACTTC.

There are many counts of this clonotype. V usage is TRBV4-2 and J usage is TRBJ2-3, with 7 nucleotides matching TRBD2. The CDR3 sequence is 16 residues long. The germline gives CDR1 LGHNA, CDR2 YNFKEQ. The trim removed 0 bases at V and 1 base at J, leaving 4 bases unmatched. CDR3 residues: CASSQELAPRTDTQYF. CDR3 coding DNA: TGTGCCAGCAGCCAAGAACTAGCGCCACGCACAGATACGCAGTATTTT.

This clonotype was recorded many times. This chain joins TRBV5-6 and TRBJ1-2; D remains ambiguous. Trimming took off 0 bases at V and 4 bases at J, with 10 bases between the two ends. This CDR3 comprises 14 residues. Germline loops: CDR1 SGHDT, CDR2 YYEEEE. The CDR3 nucleotides are TGTGCCAGCAGCTTGGAGATGGAGGCCTATGGCTACACCTTC. Protein sequence: CASSLEMEAYGYTF.

In this sample, this clonotype turned up a few times. The chain employs TRBV30 and TRBJ1-1; 7 nucleotides agree with TRBD1. The CDR3 covers 12 residues. Per the germline V gene, CDR1 is GTSNPN and CDR2 is SVGIG (reference sequence). V lost 5 bases, J lost 4 bases, and 4 bases stayed unmatched. CDR3 nucleotides: TGTGCCTGGGACAGGGTGGGCACTGAAGCTTTCTTT. Protein sequence: CAWDRVGTEAFF.

Turning to this clonotype: One base away lies a much larger clone, so this may be a sequencing read error. This CDR3 is missing its conserved last phenylalanine or tryptophan, likely due to a read error. The rearrangement joins TRBV5-1 to TRBJ2-7, with 11 nucleotides matching TRBD1. J was trimmed by 0 bases and V by 1 base; bases with no gene match: 6. The CDR3 totals 17 residues. The germline CDR1 and CDR2 sequences are SGHRS and YFSETQ. The chain's CDR3 is CASSLRGQGDSSYEQYS. CDR3 sequence (DNA): TGCGCCAGCAGCTTGCGGGGACAGGGGGACTCCTCCTACGAGCAGTACTCC.

The rearrangement uses TRBV11-3 and TRBJ2-1; unclear D gene. CDR3 length equals 13 residues. The ends were cut back, 4 bases at V and 9 bases at J, with 13 bases in the middle. The germline gives CDR1 SGHNT, CDR2 YENEEA. This CDR3 reads CASSSGPLSEQFF. The CDR3 nucleotides read TGTGCCAGCAGCTCGGGCCCGCTGAGTGAGCAGTTCTTC.